The clone carrying this TCR beta chain was found a few times. The CDR3 is 15 amino acids. Trimming left V 0 bases short and J 3 bases short, with 11 bases between. Germline CDR1 SGDLS, CDR2 YYNGEE. TCRdb processed the 5' RACE reads anew with MiXCR; each CDR3 protein has one entry. The sample gives fewer than 550,000 distinct CDR3 sequences, around 15% of which show up once; around 0.98% is in the top ten. The sample comes from a study of identical twins. These data were also filed under a second study, of yellow fever vaccine responses in identical twins.

Source material: CD4+ T cells sorted from blood. The TCR originated in a woman aged 18-29 years in good health. The chain joins TRBV9 to TRBJ2-3, with D perhaps matching TRBD2 (5 bases). CDR3 in amino acids: CASSVAGVGTDTQYF. The CDR3 region has the DNA TGTGCCAGCAGCGTAGCCGGGGTTGGGACAGATACGCAGTATTTT.